This TCR beta chain was profiled in a study of response to subunit inactivated influenza vaccine. Study-wide points: Each seasonal influenza vaccination recruits few new T cells, the authors suggested.

MiXCR, run by TCRdb on the RT-PCR reads, gives a single entry per CDR3 protein. This table has a few hundred thousand distinct CDR3 sequences, about 20% appearing once. This clonotype came up a few times. What it binds is not known. The junction differs from germline at one of its ends, possibly a read error. The CDR3 has 14 residues. CDR1 and CDR2 from the germline V gene are MNHNS and SASEGT. The TCR comes from a man aged 50 to 75 who received an inactivated influenza vaccine. The sample was PBMCs from blood, taken about 20 months after vaccination. This sequence joins TRBV6-1 and TRBJ1-6; D remains unclear. Here the CDR3 DNA reads TGTGCCTGCAGATCGTCGGCTTTAGGTTCACCCCTCCACTTT. Protein sequence: CACRSSALGSPLHF.